This TCR beta chain appears in the sequencing data of a study of control samples from healthy donors and cancer patients. The assay was immunoSEQ multiplex PCR, and TCRdb's table has in-frame clones only and misses some. This sample yields about 180,000 clones, of which around 87% are seen a single time; just over 1.4% belongs to the top ten. The receptor was derived from a woman between 45 and 60 years old in good health. Sequencing was performed on blood.

CDR3 nucleotides: TGTGCCAGCAGTGACGGGGGCACCGGGGAGCTGTTTTTT. It codes for CASSDGGTGELFF. The chain employs TRBV6-1 and TRBJ2-2; TRBD2 is a possible D gene (6 bases). CDR1 and CDR2 from the germline V gene are MNHNS and SASEGT. The germline V and J ends were trimmed by 3 bases and 4 bases, with 6 bases remaining between them. The CDR3 loop spans 13 amino acids.